This passage covers 9 T cell receptor beta chains from one sample sequenced in a study of blood T cells in healthy people across ages. Next came a second PCR, run for roughly 6 to 11 cycles, which used a sample-barcoded 5' primer along with a J-beta primer mix. TCRdb reprocessed the 5' RACE reads via MiXCR and lists one record per CDR3 protein. The data show roughly 1.4 million distinct CDR3 sequences, around 59% seen once. The sequenced sample consisted of blood. The receptors come from a man between 18 and 29 years old in good health.

This clonotype was counted a few times. The chain has TRBV20-1 and TRBJ2-3, with 9 bases matching TRBD2. The CDR3 has 17 residues. V shed 0 bases and J 0 bases; nucleotides not matched to a gene: 7. In germline, CDR1 is DFQATT, CDR2 SNEGSKA (reference sequence). This CDR3 reads CSARDPLAGSSTDTQYF. CDR3 nucleotides: TGCAGTGCTAGAGATCCCCTAGCGGGGTCTAGCACAGATACGCAGTATTTT.

The chain combines TRBV4-3 with TRBJ2-3, with 10 bases fitting TRBD1. Germline CDR1 is LGHNA and CDR2 is YSLEER. The CDR3 has 17 residues. V gave up 4 bases and J gave up 4 bases; unmatched junction bases: 11. The CDR3 sequence: CASSLSVTGGFPDTQYF. CDR3 nucleotides: TGCGCCAGCAGCCTCAGTGTGACAGGGGGCTTTCCAGATACGCAGTATTTT.

This clonotype was observed a few times. The chain couples TRBV20-1 to TRBJ1-6; perhaps TRBD1 as D (5 bases). The V and J ends lost 5 bases and 9 bases respectively, with 20 bases between them. This CDR3 is 15 amino acids long. Germline CDR1 DFQATT, CDR2 SNEGSKA (reference sequence). CDR3 bases: TGCAGTGCTCACTCGGGGGAACATTTGCGTTCACCCCTCCACTTT. It encodes CSAHSGEHLRSPLHF.

Points on this clonotype: A read error may produce the germline difference seen at one junction end. This rearrangement joins TRBV27 to TRBJ2-3; 9 bases are a match to TRBD1. Germline V gene data show CDR1 as MNHEY and CDR2 as SMNVEV (reference sequence). The CDR3 totals 15 residues. CDR3 loop: CASTWTGALTETQYF. CDR3 nucleotides: TGTGCCAGCACCTGGACAGGGGCGCTCACAGAGACGCAGTATTTT.

The chain recombines TRBV7-9 with TRBJ1-2; TRBD1 aligns across 7 bases. Trimming at V came to 5 bases and at J to 4 bases, leaving 10 bases not matched to a gene. The CDR3 is 15 residues long. Germline CDR1 SEHNR, CDR2 FQNEAQ (reference sequence). CDR3 DNA sequence: TGTGCCAGCAGCCGAGACAGGGTCCAATTCTATGGCTACACCTTC. It specifies CASSRDRVQFYGYTF.

The chain links TRBV20-1 to TRBJ2-5, with 7 nucleotides matching TRBD1. The CDR3 contains 12 residues. CDR1 DFQATT and CDR2 SNEGSKA come from the germline V gene (reference sequence). With 4 bases clipped from V and 11 bases from J, the junction kept 10 bases outside the gene matches. The CDR3 is CSATTGLGEQYF. The CDR3 DNA reads TGCAGTGCTACGACAGGGTTGGGGGAGCAGTACTTC.

The rearrangement links TRBV4-2 to TRBJ2-2; TRBD2 might be the D (5 bases). CDR1 and CDR2 from the germline V gene are LGHNA and YNFKEQ. The CDR3 runs 15 residues. V was cut by 1 base and J by 3 bases, with 9 bases left in between. The CDR3 DNA sequence: TGTGCCAGCAGCCAAGCCCGGGGAGACACCGGGGAGCTGTTTTTT. Encoded protein: CASSQARGDTGELFF.

The V gene is TRBV4-1, the J gene TRBJ2-1; 7 bases are shared with TRBD2. The CDR3 has 15 amino acids. CDR1 and CDR2 from the germline V gene are MGHRA and YSYEKL. V lost 0 bases to trimming and J lost 5 bases; unmatched junction nucleotides: 4. The CDR3 DNA is TGCGCCAGCAGCCAAGATCCGGGGGGAGACAATGAGCAGTTCTTC. This gives the protein CASSQDPGGDNEQFF.

The rearrangement joins TRBV6-2 or TRBV6-3 to TRBJ1-5; D call uncertain. V was shortened by 5 bases and J by 2 bases, with 13 bases between the two germline ends. CDR1 is MNHEY, CDR2 SVGEGT, per germline. This CDR3 is 15 amino acids long. The CDR3 sequence is CASSTVGSGNQPQHF. The CDR3 DNA sequence: TGTGCCAGCAGTACGGTGGGGAGTGGCAATCAGCCCCAGCATTTT.